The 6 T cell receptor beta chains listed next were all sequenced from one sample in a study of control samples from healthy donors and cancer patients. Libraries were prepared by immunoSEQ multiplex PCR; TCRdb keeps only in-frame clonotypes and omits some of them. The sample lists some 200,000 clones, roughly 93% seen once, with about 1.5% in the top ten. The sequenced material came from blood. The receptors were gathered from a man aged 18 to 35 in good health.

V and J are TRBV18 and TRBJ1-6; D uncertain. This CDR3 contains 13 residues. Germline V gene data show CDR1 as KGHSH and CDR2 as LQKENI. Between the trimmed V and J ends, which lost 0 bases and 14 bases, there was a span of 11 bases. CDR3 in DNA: TGTGCCAGCTCACCACCATCTACTCGAACCCTCCACTTT. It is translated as CASSPPSTRTLHF.

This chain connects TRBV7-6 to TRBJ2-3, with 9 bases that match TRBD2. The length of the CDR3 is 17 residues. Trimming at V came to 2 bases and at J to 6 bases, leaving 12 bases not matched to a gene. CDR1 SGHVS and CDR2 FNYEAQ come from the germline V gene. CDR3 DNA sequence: TGTGCCAGCAGCTTATTTGCAGCGGGGGGAAAGGGGGATACGCAGTATTTT. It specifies CASSLFAAGGKGDTQYF.

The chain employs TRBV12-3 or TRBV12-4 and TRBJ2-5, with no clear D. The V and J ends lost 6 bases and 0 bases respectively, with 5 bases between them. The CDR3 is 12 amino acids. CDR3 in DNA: TGTGCCAGCAGGCCGAACCAAGAGACCCAGTACTTC. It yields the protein CASRPNQETQYF.

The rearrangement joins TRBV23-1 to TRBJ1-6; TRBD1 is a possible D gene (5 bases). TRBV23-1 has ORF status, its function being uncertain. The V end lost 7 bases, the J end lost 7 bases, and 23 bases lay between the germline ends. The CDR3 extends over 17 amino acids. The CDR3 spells CASTIPGLRVTNSPLHF. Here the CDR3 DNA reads TGCGCCAGCACCATCCCGGGGCTCAGGGTTACAAATTCACCCCTCCACTTT.

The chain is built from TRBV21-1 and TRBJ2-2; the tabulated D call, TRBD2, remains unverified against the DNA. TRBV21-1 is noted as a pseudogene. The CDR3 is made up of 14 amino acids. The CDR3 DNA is TGTGCCAGCCTAAAGGGACTCCTAACCGGGGAGCTGTTTTTT. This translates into CASLKGLLTGELFF.

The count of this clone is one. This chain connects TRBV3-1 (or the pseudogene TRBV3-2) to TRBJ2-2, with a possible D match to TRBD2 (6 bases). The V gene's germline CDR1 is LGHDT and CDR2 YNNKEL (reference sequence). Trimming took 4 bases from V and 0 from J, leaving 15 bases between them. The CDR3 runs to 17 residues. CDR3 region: CASSPEGRGPNTGELFF. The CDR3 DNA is TGTGCCAGCAGCCCCGAGGGGCGGGGTCCGAACACCGGGGAGCTGTTTTTT.